This T cell receptor beta chain was recorded in a study of monozygotic twins with inflammatory bowel disease. Points from the study as a whole: Among twins, concordant and discordant pairs did not differ in repertoire similarity, possibly from limited power.

Molecular identifiers with 6-nucleotide sample barcodes were added during cDNA synthesis via template switching. TCRdb re-called the 5' RACE reads and gives one entry per CDR3 protein, without DNA. The listing contains approximately 420,000 distinct CDR3 sequences. Details on this clonotype: The antigen is unknown.

This CDR3 is 16 amino acids long. CDR1 and CDR2 (germline): MNHNS, SASEGT. Specimen: blood. The rearrangement links TRBV6-1 to TRBJ2-7; TCRdb selects TRBD2, and the lack of DNA leaves this call unchecked. The sequence was collected from a human donor with ulcerative colitis or Crohn's disease, or a healthy co-twin of an affected twin (not recorded which). The CDR3 here is CASSFLRTSGRKEQYF.